A single sample gave rise to the 22 T cell receptor beta chains below, sequenced in a study of cytomegalovirus exposure and HLA in healthy donors. A multiplex PCR was run with 60 Vbeta primers and 13 Jbeta primers. Profiled with immunoSEQ multiplex PCR; TCRdb holds only in-frame clones, not every one. In the table there are approximately 170,000 clones, about 84% of which are singletons. Sequencing was carried out using PBMCs. These TCRs come from a man over 45 in good health and CMV-seropositive.

The chain recombines TRBV9 with TRBJ1-2, with 8 bases identical to TRBD1. The junction had 8 bases not matched to a gene; V was cut back by 4 bases and J by 3 bases. There are 15 residues in the CDR3. Germline lookup yields CDR1 SGDLS and CDR2 YYNGEE. The CDR3 nucleotides read TGTGCCAGCAGCTTATCAGGGGGCGACGACTATGGCTACACCTTC. Encoded protein: CASSLSGGDDYGYTF.

The V and J genes are TRBV5-1 and TRBJ1-2, with TRBD1 matching over 9 bases. CDR3 length: 15 residues. V lost 2 bases, J lost 6 bases, and 8 bases stayed unmatched. Looked up from germline, CDR1 is SGHRS and CDR2 is YFSETQ. As DNA, the CDR3 is TGCGCCAGCAGCTTTTCCCCGGGACAGGGAAATGGCTACACCTTC. This codes for CASSFSPGQGNGYTF.

V is TRBV9 and J is TRBJ2-2; TRBD2 matches 9 bases. The CDR3 is 15 amino acids. Germline lookup yields CDR1 SGDLS and CDR2 YYNGEE. The J segment lost 6 bases and the V segment lost 6 bases, leaving 9 bases of the junction unmatched. The CDR3 sequence is CASTYSGSFPGELFF. The CDR3, as DNA: TGTGCCAGCACCTATAGCGGGAGTTTTCCCGGGGAGCTGTTTTTT.

This clone is a singleton in its sample. V and J are TRBV6-5 and TRBJ2-7; D may be TRBD2 (6 bases). Trimming left V 6 bases short and J 1 base short, with 13 bases between. This CDR3 spans 14 amino acids. Germline V CDR1 and CDR2: MNHEY, SVGAGI. The CDR3 reads CASSARRGSYEQYF. The CDR3 DNA reads as TGTGCCAGCAGCGCTAGACGGGGGTCCTACGAGCAGTACTTC.

The chain has TRBV10-2 and TRBJ2-1; 14 nucleotides match TRBD2. This CDR3 comprises 16 residues. The V gene end was trimmed by 8 bases and the J gene end by 7 bases; junction bases not matched to a gene: 10. Germline-derived CDR1 and CDR2 are WSHSY and SAAADI. This CDR3 is CASGGLAGAVGNEQFF. The CDR3 DNA sequence: TGCGCCAGCGGGGGACTAGCGGGAGCAGTGGGAAATGAGCAGTTCTTC.

The chain has TRBV28 and TRBJ1-1; 7 positions match TRBD1. Germline values: CDR1 MDHEN, CDR2 SYDVKM. The CDR3 is 15 residues long. V shed 6 bases, J shed 1 base, and the junction held 8 bases outside the gene matches. The chain's CDR3 is CASRPGGGANTEAFF. CDR3 nucleotide sequence: TGTGCCAGCAGGCCCGGAGGGGGCGCGAACACTGAAGCTTTCTTT.

This clone has only one observation. This chain uses TRBV19 with TRBJ1-1; 9 bases match TRBD1. V shed 6 bases, J shed 7 bases, and the junction held 6 bases outside the gene matches. The germline V gene has CDR1 LNHDA and CDR2 SQIVND (reference sequence). This CDR3 is built from 13 residues. The CDR3 DNA sequence: TGTGCCAGTAGAACGGGACAGGGCGTTGAAGCTTTCTTT. Translating it yields CASRTGQGVEAFF.

This chain links TRBV9 with TRBJ2-7; D is possibly TRBD1 (6 bases). CDR3 size: 14 residues. Germline V gene sequence: CDR1 SGDLS, CDR2 YYNGEE. Trimming removed 3 bases from V and 2 bases from J, with 12 bases in between. The CDR3 DNA reads TGTGCCAGCAGCGGCCGGGACAAAGCCTACGAGCAGTACTTC. Translation gives CASSGRDKAYEQYF.

This chain joins TRBV6-5 and TRBJ1-5; D ambiguous. With 6 bases removed from V and 7 bases from J, the gap between germline ends came to 13 bases. CDR1 and CDR2 from the germline V gene are MNHEY and SVGAGI. The CDR3 consists of 13 residues. In DNA form, the CDR3 reads TGTGCCAGCAGCCCTGGTGGAGGCCAGCCCCAGCATTTT. Translated, it gives CASSPGGGQPQHF.

The rearrangement joins TRBV5-8 to TRBJ2-1; TRBD1 is a possible D gene (5 bases). V was trimmed by 2 bases and J by 6 bases, leaving 6 bases between them. The CDR3 is 12 residues long. Germline lookup yields CDR1 SGHTS and CDR2 YDEGEE. As DNA, the CDR3 is TGTGCCAGCAGCTTCGACAGCAATGAGCAGTTCTTC. Protein: CASSFDSNEQFF.

The CDR3 DNA follows: TGTGCCAGCAGCCAAGTAGCGGGAGGGGCGGTCTACGAGCAGTACTTC. It translates to CASSQVAGGAVYEQYF. The chain uses TRBV4-2 and TRBJ2-7; 11 bases match TRBD2. Germline lookup yields CDR1 LGHNA and CDR2 YNFKEQ. The CDR3 loop spans 16 amino acids. V shed 1 base, J shed 3 bases, and the junction held 5 bases outside the gene matches.

V is TRBV5-1 and J is TRBJ2-5; maybe TRBD2 (6 bases). V was pared by 4 bases and J by 4 bases, with 17 bases between. The CDR3 extends over 15 amino acids. Germline lookup yields CDR1 SGHRS and CDR2 YFSETQ. CDR3 sequence: CASSQQDPGGETQYF. CDR3 in DNA: TGCGCCAGCAGCCAACAAGATCCCGGGGGAGAGACCCAGTACTTC.

CDR3: CASSLGAGSQETQYF. For the CDR3, the DNA is TGCGCCAGCAGCTTGGGGGCGGGGAGCCAAGAGACCCAGTACTTC. This rearrangement joins TRBV5-1 to TRBJ2-5; perhaps TRBD2 as D (6 bases). Germline CDR1 SGHRS, CDR2 YFSETQ. This CDR3 contains 15 residues. Trimming pared 0 bases from V and 1 base from J, leaving 10 bases between.

The genes are TRBV5-1 and TRBJ1-2; D possibly corresponds to TRBD1 (5 bases). Germline CDR1 and CDR2: SGHRS and YFSETQ. The CDR3 is 12 residues long. V gave up 4 bases and J gave up 6 bases, with 10 bases separating them. CDR3 sequence reads: CASSIGTHGYTF. CDR3 in DNA: TGCGCCAGCAGCATTGGGACTCATGGCTACACCTTC.

Written as DNA, the CDR3 is TGCAGCGTGATCCCGTTTCAGGGGCCGGGAGAGACCCAGTACTTC. As protein: CSVIPFQGPGETQYF. The chain uses TRBV29-1 and TRBJ2-5, with D possibly being TRBD1 (6 bases). This CDR3 spans 15 amino acids. Germline V gene lookup returns CDR1 SQVTM and CDR2 ANQGSEA. V gave up 6 bases and J gave up 4 bases, with 21 bases separating them. The full variable domain, rest sourced from reference TRBV29-1 and TRBJ2-5, is SAVISQKPSRDICQRGTSLTIQCQVDSQVTMMFWYRQQPGQSLTLIATANQGSEATYESGFVIDKFPISRPNLTFSTLTVSNMSPEDSSIYLCSVIPFQGPGETQYFGPGTRLLVL.

In nucleotides, the CDR3 is TGTGCCAGCAGCGCGGCGGGGGGGGATGAGCAGTTCTTC. Amino acid sequence: CASSAAGGDEQFF. This chain links TRBV9 with TRBJ2-1; 9 bases are a match to TRBD2. This CDR3 has 13 amino acids. Germline V gene sequence: CDR1 SGDLS, CDR2 YYNGEE. J gave up 8 bases and V 3 bases, and 3 bases lay outside the gene matches.

This clone showed up just once. V gene TRBV6-5 combines with J gene TRBJ1-1; weak D call: TRBD1 (6 bases). CDR3 size: 12 residues. Trimming stripped 6 bases from V and 12 bases from J, with 17 bases between. Germline assignment: CDR1 MNHEY and CDR2 SVGAGI. CDR3 region: CASRQNPGQTFF. CDR3 DNA sequence: TGTGCCAGCAGGCAAAATCCGGGACAAACTTTCTTT.

This chain uses TRBV6-5 with TRBJ1-2; D gene unclear. Deletions cut 2 bases from V and 4 bases from J, with 11 bases between. The CDR3 is 14 residues long. CDR1 and CDR2 (germline): MNHEY, SVGAGI. The CDR3 nucleotides read TGTGCCAGCAGTTACGGGGAGGGCGTCTATGGCTACACCTTC. Translating gives CASSYGEGVYGYTF.

The chain has TRBV27 and TRBJ2-7; 7 nucleotides line up with TRBD2. Germline-derived CDR1 and CDR2 are MNHEY and SMNVEV (reference sequence). Trimming took 1 base from V and 2 from J; bases not matched to a gene: 8. The CDR3 sequence is 16 residues long. CDR3 DNA: TGTGCCAGCAGTTTATTGGAAGCGGGGACGGCCTACGAGCAGTACTTC. Its protein is CASSLLEAGTAYEQYF.

The V gene is TRBV4-1, the J gene TRBJ1-4; unclear D gene. CDR3 size: 13 residues. Looked up from germline, CDR1 is MGHRA and CDR2 is YSYEKL. V shed 6 bases and J shed 7 bases, with 12 bases lying between them. In DNA form, the CDR3 reads TGCGCCAGCAGGGGCCTGGGTATTGAAAAACTGTTTTTT. Its protein product is CASRGLGIEKLFF.

The rearrangement links TRBV30 to TRBJ1-5; possible D gene TRBD1, 6 bases. The germline V and J ends were trimmed by 1 base and 4 bases, with 8 bases remaining between them. The CDR3 has 13 amino acids. Germline V CDR1 and CDR2: GTSNPN, SVGIG (reference sequence). The chain's CDR3 is CAWSGRGNQPQHF. The CDR3 nucleotides read TGTGCCTGGAGTGGCAGGGGAAATCAGCCCCAGCATTTT.

The chain recombines TRBV6-5 with TRBJ1-5, with 10 bases aligning to TRBD1. Germline V lookup: CDR1 MNHEY, CDR2 SVGAGI. V shed 6 bases and J 7 bases; nucleotides not matched to a gene: 9. The CDR3 extends over 15 amino acids. The CDR3 DNA sequence: TGTGCCAGCAGGCGCGACAGGGGGCTACGGCAGCCCCAGCATTTT. Amino acids: CASRRDRGLRQPQHF.